This TCR beta chain is drawn from a study of T cells in Graves' hyperthyroidism and ophthalmopathy (dated by TCRdb to the late 2010s). The study in broad terms: Peripheral blood samples were taken at initial diagnosis, before any treatment was given. A discovery cohort of about a hundred patients, approximately 45 with Graves' ophthalmopathy and about 58 with stable Graves' hyperthyroidism, was used to find distinguishing TCR V-J signatures. TCR Vbeta CDR3 sequencing of 135 peripheral blood samples (43 ophthalmopathy, 75 to 80 hyperthyroidism and approximately 17 progressor patients) is reported in the paper. The study also compared thyroid tissue and blood T-cell repertoires from more than 5 Graves' hyperthyroidism patients. An independent validation cohort of around 19 hyperthyroidism patients and 17 patients who later progressed to ophthalmopathy tested prospective prediction of ophthalmopathy. For training and testing, the 95 to 100 patients in the discovery cohort were randomly divided in a 7:3 ratio. After sampling, hyperthyroidism patients received methimazole starting at 30 mg daily, and ophthalmopathy patients received high-dose intravenous methylprednisolone. The paper as a whole reports these results and caveats: A 13 V-J signature model separated ophthalmopathy from stable hyperthyroidism, with over 85% sensitivity and roughly 81% specificity in cross-validation and 80%/75% in testing. Sample size was not statistically predetermined, and blinding of investigators to group allocation was not performed. During validation, the model predicted progression to ophthalmopathy a median of approximately 6 months ahead of onset, with approximately 70% sensitivity and under 85% specificity. Most expanded thyroid clonotypes (frequency above 0.001) were also detected in blood, a finding suggesting that blood repertoires may reflect thyroid immune responses.

Stable Graves' hyperthyroidism was defined as no progression to ophthalmopathy during 18 months of follow-up. Hyperthyroidism patients were aged 18 to 65 years and newly diagnosed, with disease duration of less than 2 months. Patients with uncontrolled infections, other autoimmune diseases, pregnancy or lactation were excluded. Diagnoses were established on the basis of clinical symptoms, serum thyroxine and TRAb, thyroid ultrasound, and orbital computed tomography. PBMCs were isolated from about 10 ml of fresh peripheral blood by Ficoll-Paque density gradient centrifugation. Total RNA was extracted using Trizol reagent, and RNA quality was assessed on an Agilent 2100 Bioanalyzer. TCR beta CDR3 regions were amplified from RNA transcripts. The first round of RT-PCR for the TCR CDR3 was performed with the HTBI primer set and the Qiagen OneStep RT-PCR kit. A second multiplex PCR round built the libraries, followed by size selection and purification. Libraries were sequenced paired-end with 100 bp reads on an Illumina HiSeq2000. Processing in the source paper ran as follows. SOAPnuke was used to process the raw data, removing reads that contained adapters or uncalled bases, had a mean Phred below 15, or lacked an exact match to the constant primer or identifier. High-quality paired reads were merged using COPE v1.2.5, and each unique nucleotide sequence was defined as a clonotype. Clonotypes were aligned to IMGT TRBV, TRBD and TRBJ reference segments using MiTCR v1.1. Analysis was restricted to V-J combinations with a frequency above 0.0001, which covered about 99% of repertoires. A TCS score was defined as the ratio between F50 (clonal expansion) and ExV (chaos), using BLOSUM62-based TCRdist between CDR3 peptides within each V-J. Welch's t-statistics and random forest reduced roughly 530 V-J features to roughly 13, which were used in a naive Bayes classifier (R e1071). TCRdb reanalyzed the raw reads on its own, using fastp at Q25 for trimming and MiXCR for clone calling, and kept in-frame beta chains. All rows with the same CDR3 protein become a single entry with the most common DNA and genes. TCRdb, rather than the study authors, made the V and J calls. The sample data list 350,000 to 400,000 distinct CDR3 sequences, and 11% to 15% of these were observed just once. The biggest ten clones account for around 10% of the sample.

The table lists this clonotype with many counts. The clone's antigen remains unknown. The input lacks base qualities; no much larger clone sits a single base away. Germline trimming amounts to 0 bases on V and 6 bases on J, with 13 as the count of junction bases outside the gene matches. Reading from cysteine to phenylalanine, the CDR3 counts 18 amino acids. The CDR3 DNA has 54 bases and is translated from base 1. CDR1 and CDR2, looked up from the germline V gene, are SGHRS and YFSETQ. The sequenced sample consisted of blood. The receptor chain draws on TRBV5-1 and TRBJ2-3; the junction holds 10 bases that match TRBD2. The origin of this receptor is a woman aged 55-70 years with Graves' hyperthyroidism. CDR3 loop: CASSLEAPLAGALDTQYF. The DNA is as follows: TGCGCCAGCAGCTTGGAGGCTCCCCTAGCGGGGGCCTTGGATACGCAGTATTTT.